The sequence of this TCR beta chain was determined in a study of blood T cell repertoires in COVID-19. Across the study: The samples span acute and convalescent COVID-19 from the United States, Italy and Spain.

Trimming removed 5 bases at V and 2 bases at J, with 16 bases between. The CDR3 totals 16 residues. Looked up from germline, CDR1 is SGHTA and CDR2 is FQGNSA. In the authors' workflow: Reference gene primers were amplified, and this amplification served to estimate nucleated cell counts. Data came from immunoSEQ multiplex PCR; TCRdb stores just in-frame clones and leaves some out. That table supplies the V and J calls and clone size; D and trimming were determined from the DNA. The sample lists fewer than 120,000 clones, approximately 79% seen once, with 16% in the top ten. This clone was seen only a few times.

Sequenced material: peripheral blood. V usage is TRBV7-2 and J usage is TRBJ1-3; TRBD1 might be the D (5 bases). The sequence was collected from a woman older than 75 with active or convalescent COVID-19. For the CDR3, the DNA is TGTGCCAGCAGCCCCTTTCAGGGTTCAACTGGAAACACCATATATTTT. The encoded protein is CASSPFQGSTGNTIYF.